The present TCR beta chain was sequenced within a study of CXCR3-negative and CXCR3-positive naive CD8 T cells. Findings and limits, study-wide: Researchers reported similar TRBV-TRBJ usage in naive CXCR3-negative and CXCR3-positive cells, though memory differed. Diversity ran similarly high across both naive subsets but far lower in memory CD8+ cells. TRB CDR3s of CXCR3-positive naive cells were more hydrophobic than those of CXCR3-negative naive cells.

The naive CD8+ gate required CD45RO-CCR7+CD27+CD95- phenotype. Germline CDR1 SNHLY, CDR2 FYNNEI. This CDR3 has 16 residues. Details on this clonotype: Antigen specificity is unknown.

The TRB cDNA libraries were prepared by 5' RACE with UMI labels. No DNA is given; TCRdb re-called the 5' RACE reads and lists each CDR3 protein once. The repertoire table contains under 150,000 distinct CDR3 sequences. The TCR originated in a human donor in good health. Some clones in this sample may be carry-over from other donors' samples. V is TRBV2 and J is TRBJ2-3; absent DNA, TCRdb's TRBD1 call cannot be checked. Sequencing input: naive CXCR3+ CD8+ T cells from blood. Indicated subset: CD45RO-CCR7+CD27+CD95- naive CD8+ T cells expressing CXCR3 (TNR3+). CDR3 amino acids: CASSDFAGATTDTQYF.